This T cell receptor (beta chain) is from a study of shared clonotypes between healthy human individuals. Each cell subset's genomic DNA was divided evenly among several immunoSEQ plates. The method was immunoSEQ multiplex PCR; TCRdb's version includes in-frame clones alone and lacks a portion of them. The table shows hundreds of thousands of clones, with roughly 95% occurring only once. General observations from the study: An expected dependence of interdonor clonotype sharing on sequencing depth was noted. What naive subsets generally showed was a larger estimated richness than memory subsets showed.

Notes on this clone: Its antigen is still unknown.

The CDR3 contains 16 residues. Germline CDR1 is LNHDA and CDR2 is SQIVND (reference sequence). Unmatched junction bases numbered 9, after V lost 5 bases and J lost 5 bases. Only CD45RO-negative cells positively selected for CCR7 counted as naive CD8 cells, so terminally differentiated effector memory CD45RA+ cells were excluded. Adults of Caucasian background living in Nashville, Tennessee made up all donors. The chain combines TRBV19 with TRBJ2-1, with TRBD1 matching over 10 bases. Sequences were obtained from naive CD8+ T cells sorted from blood. The sequence derives from a woman aged 25 to 39 in good health. The CDR3: CASSALTGGIDNEQFF. In DNA, the CDR3 is TGTGCCAGTAGTGCCCTGACAGGGGGCATTGACAATGAGCAGTTCTTC.